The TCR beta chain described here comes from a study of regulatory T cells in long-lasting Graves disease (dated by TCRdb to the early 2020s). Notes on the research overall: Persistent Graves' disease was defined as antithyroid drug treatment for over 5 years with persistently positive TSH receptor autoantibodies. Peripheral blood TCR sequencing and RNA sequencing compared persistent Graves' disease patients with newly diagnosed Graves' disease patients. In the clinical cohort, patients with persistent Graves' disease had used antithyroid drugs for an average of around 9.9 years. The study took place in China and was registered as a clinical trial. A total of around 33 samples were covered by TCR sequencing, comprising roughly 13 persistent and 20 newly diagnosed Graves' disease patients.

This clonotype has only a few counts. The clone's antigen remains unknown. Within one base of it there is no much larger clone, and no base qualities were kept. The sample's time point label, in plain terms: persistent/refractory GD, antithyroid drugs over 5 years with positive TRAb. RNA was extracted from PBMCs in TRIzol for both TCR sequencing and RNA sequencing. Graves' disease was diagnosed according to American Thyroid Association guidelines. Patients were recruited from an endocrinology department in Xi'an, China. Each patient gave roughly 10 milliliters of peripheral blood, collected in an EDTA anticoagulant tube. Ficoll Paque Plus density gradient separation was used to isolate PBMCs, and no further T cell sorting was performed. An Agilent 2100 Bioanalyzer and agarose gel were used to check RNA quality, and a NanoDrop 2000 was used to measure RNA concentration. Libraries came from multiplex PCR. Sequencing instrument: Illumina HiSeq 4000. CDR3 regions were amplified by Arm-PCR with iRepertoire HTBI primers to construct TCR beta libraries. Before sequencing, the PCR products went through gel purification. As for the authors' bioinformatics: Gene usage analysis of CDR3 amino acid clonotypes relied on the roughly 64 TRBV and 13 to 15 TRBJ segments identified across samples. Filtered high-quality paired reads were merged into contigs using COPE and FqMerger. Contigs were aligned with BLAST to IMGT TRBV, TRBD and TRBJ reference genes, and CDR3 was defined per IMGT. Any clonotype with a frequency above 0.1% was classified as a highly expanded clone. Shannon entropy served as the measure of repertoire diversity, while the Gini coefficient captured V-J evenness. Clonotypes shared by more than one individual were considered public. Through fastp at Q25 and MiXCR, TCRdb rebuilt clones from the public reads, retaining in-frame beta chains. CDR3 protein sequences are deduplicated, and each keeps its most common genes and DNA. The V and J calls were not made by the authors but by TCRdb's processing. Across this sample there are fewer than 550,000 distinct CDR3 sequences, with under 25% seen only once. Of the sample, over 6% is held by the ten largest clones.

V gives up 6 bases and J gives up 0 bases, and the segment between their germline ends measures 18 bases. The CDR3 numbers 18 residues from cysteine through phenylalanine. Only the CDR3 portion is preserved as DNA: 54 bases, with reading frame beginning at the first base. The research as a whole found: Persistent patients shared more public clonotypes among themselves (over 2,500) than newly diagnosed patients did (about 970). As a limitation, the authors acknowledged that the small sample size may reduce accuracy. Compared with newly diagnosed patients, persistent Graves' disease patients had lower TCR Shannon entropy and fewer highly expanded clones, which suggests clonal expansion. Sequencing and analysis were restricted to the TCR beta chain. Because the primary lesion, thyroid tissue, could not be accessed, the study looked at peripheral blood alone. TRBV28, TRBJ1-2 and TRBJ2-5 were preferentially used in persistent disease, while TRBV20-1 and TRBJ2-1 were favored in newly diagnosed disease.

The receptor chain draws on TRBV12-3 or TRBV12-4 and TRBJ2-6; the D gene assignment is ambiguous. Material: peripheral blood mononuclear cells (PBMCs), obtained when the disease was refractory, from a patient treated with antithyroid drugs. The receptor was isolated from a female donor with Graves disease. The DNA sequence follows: TGTGCCAGCAGCCCCTCCATTGGACGGTCCTCTGGGGCCAACGTCCTGACTTTC. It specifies CASSPSIGRSSGANVLTF.